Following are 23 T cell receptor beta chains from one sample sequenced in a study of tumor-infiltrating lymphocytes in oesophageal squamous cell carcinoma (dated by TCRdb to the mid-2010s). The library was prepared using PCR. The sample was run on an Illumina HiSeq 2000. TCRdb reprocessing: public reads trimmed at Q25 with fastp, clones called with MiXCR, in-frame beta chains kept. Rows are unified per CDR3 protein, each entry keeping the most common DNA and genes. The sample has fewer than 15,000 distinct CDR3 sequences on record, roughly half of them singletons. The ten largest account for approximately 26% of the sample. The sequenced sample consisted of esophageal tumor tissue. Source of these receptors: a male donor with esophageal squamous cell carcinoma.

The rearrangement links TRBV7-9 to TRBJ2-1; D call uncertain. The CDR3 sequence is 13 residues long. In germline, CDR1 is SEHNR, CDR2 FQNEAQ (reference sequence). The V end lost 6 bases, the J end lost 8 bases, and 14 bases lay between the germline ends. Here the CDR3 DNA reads TGTGCCAGCAGAACCGAAAGCTGGGATGAGCAGTTCTTC. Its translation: CASRTESWDEQFF.

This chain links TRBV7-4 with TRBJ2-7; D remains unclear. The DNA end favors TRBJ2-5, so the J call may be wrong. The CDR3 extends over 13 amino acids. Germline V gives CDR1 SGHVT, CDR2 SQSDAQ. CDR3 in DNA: TGTGCCAGCAGCTTACCCATTGGAGAGACCCAGTACTTC. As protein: CASSLPIGETQYF.

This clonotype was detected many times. The chain's CDR3 is CASSLVAFGGELFF. Here the CDR3 DNA reads TGTGCCAGCAGCTTGGTGGCCTTTGGGGGGGAGCTGTTTTTT. V and J are TRBV5-6 and TRBJ2-2; the D is unclear. Germline V gives CDR1 SGHDT, CDR2 YYEEEE. Trimming took 0 bases from V and 8 from J, leaving 11 bases between them. CDR3 size: 14 residues.

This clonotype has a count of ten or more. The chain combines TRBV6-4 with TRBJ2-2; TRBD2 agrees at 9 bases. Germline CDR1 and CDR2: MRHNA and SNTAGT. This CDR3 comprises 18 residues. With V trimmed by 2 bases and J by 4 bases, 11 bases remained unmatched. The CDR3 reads CASSDVSWVSGSTGELFF. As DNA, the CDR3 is TGTGCCAGCAGTGACGTTAGTTGGGTTAGCGGGAGCACCGGGGAGCTGTTTTTT.

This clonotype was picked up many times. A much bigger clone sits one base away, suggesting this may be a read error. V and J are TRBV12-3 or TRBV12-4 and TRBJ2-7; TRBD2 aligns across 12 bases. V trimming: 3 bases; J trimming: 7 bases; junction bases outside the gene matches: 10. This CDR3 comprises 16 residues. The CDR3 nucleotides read TGTGCCAGCAGTTTGGCTAGCGGGAGGGTTACCGATGAGCAGTACTTC. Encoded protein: CASSLASGRVTDEQYF.

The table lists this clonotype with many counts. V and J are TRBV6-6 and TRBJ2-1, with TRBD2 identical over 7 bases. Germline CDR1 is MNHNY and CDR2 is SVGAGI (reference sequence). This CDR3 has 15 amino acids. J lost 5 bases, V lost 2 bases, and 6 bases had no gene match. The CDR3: CASSYARDYNNEQFF. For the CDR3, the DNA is TGTGCCAGCAGTTACGCCAGGGACTACAACAATGAGCAGTTCTTC.

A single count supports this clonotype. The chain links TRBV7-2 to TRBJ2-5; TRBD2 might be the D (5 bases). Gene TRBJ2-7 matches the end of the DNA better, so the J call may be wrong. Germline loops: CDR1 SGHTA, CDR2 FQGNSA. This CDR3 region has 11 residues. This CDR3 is CASSGSYEQYF. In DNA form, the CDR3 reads TGTGCCAGCAGCGGGAGCTACGAGCAGTACTTC.

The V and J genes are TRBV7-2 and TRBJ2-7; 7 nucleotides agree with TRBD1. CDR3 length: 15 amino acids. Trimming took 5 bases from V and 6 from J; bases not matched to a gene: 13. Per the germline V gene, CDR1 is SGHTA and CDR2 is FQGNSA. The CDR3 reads CASSQTGDQLREQYF. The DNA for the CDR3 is TGTGCCAGCAGCCAAACAGGGGACCAGCTACGCGAGCAGTACTTC.

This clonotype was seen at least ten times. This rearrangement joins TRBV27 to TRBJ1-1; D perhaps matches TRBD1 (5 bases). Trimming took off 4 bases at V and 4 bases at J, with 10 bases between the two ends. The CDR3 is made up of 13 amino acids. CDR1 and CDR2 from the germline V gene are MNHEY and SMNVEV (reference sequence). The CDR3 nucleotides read TGTGCCAGCAGTTCGAGGGGAATCACTGAAGCTTTCTTT. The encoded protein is CASSSRGITEAFF.

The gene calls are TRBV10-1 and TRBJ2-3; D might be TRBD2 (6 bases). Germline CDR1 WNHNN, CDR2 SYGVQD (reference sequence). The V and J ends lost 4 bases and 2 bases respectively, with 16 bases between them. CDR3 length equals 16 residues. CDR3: CASSGVGGAITDTQYF. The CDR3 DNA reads TGCGCCAGCAGTGGTGTTGGAGGGGCGATCACAGATACGCAGTATTTT.

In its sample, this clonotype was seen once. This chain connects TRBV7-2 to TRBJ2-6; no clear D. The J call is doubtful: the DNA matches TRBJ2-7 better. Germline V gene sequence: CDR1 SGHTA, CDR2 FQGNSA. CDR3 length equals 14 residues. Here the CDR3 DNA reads TGTGCCAGCAGCTTAGATGGCGGCACCTACGAGCAGTACTTC. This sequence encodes CASSLDGGTYEQYF.

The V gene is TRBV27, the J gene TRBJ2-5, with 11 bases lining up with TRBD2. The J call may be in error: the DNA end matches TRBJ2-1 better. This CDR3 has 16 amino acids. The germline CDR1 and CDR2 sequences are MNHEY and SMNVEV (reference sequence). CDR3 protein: CASSSVLTSGINEQFF. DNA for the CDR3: TGTGCCAGCAGTTCAGTTTTGACTAGCGGGATCAATGAGCAGTTCTTC.

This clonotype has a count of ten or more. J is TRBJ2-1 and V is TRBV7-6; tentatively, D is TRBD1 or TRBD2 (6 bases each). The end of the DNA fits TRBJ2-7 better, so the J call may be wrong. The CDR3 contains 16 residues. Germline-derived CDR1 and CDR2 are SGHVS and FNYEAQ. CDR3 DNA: TGTGCCAGCAGCTTAGGAACAGGGACTTTTGCCTACGAGCAGTACTTC. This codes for CASSLGTGTFAYEQYF.

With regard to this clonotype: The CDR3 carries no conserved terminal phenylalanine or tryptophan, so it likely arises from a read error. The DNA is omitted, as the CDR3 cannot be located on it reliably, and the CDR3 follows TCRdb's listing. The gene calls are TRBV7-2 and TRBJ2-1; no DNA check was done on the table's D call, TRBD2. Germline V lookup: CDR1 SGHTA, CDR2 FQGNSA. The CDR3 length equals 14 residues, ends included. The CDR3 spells CASSNLGQGYTFGS.

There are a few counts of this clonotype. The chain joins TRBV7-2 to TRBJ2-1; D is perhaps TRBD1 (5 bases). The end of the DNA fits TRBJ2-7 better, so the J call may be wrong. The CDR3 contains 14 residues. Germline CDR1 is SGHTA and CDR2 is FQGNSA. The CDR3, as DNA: TGTGCCAGCAGCTCGAAGGCAGGGTCCTACGAGCAGTACTTC. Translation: CASSSKAGSYEQYF.

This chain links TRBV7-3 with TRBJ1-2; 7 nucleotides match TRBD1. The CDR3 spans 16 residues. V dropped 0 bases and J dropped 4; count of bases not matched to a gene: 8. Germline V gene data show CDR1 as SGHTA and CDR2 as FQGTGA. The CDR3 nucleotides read TGTGCCAGCAGCTTAACTTCGGGACAGTTCCCCTATGGCTACACCTTC. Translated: CASSLTSGQFPYGYTF.

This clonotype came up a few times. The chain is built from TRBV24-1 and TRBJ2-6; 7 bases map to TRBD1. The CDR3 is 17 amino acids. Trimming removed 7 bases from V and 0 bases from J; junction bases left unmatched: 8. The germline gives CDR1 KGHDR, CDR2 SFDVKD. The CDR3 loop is CATSRPAGGSGANVLTF. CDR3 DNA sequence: TGTGCCACCAGCAGGCCGGCAGGGGGCTCTGGGGCCAACGTCCTGACTTTC.

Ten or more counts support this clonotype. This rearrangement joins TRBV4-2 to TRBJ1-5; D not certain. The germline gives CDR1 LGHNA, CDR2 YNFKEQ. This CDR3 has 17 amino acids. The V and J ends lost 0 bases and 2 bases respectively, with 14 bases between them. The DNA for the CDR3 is TGTGCCAGCAGCCAAGATCACCCCATAGGCCGCAATCAGCCCCAGCATTTT. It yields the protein CASSQDHPIGRNQPQHF.

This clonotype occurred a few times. The CDR3 region has the DNA TGTGCCAGCAGCCCAGAAGAGGCGCGGGATATCTACAATGAGCAGTTCTTC. It specifies CASSPEEARDIYNEQFF. The J gene is TRBJ2-1, the V gene TRBV7-6, with a possible D match to TRBD2 (6 bases). V was shortened by 5 bases and J by 3 bases, with 20 bases between the two germline ends. CDR1 SGHVS and CDR2 FNYEAQ come from the germline V gene. This CDR3 region has 17 residues.

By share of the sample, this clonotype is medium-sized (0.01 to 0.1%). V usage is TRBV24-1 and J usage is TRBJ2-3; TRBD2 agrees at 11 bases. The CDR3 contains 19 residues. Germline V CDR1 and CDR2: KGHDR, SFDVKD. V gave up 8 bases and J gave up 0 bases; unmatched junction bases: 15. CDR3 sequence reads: CATTPSPGTSGSSTDTQYF. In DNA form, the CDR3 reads TGTGCCACCACCCCTAGTCCCGGGACTAGCGGCTCTAGCACAGATACGCAGTATTTT.

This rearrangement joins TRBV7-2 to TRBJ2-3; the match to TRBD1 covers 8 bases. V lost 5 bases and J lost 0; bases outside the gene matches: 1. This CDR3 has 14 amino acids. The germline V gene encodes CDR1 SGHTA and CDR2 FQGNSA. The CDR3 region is CASSQGASTDTQYF. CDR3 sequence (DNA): TGTGCCAGCAGCCAGGGGGCTAGCACAGATACGCAGTATTTT.

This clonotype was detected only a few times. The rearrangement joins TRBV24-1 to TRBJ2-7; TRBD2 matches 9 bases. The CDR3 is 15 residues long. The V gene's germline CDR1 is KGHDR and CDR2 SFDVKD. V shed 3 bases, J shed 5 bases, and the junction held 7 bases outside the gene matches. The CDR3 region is CATSDTSGYGDEQYF. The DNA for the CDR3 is TGTGCCACCAGTGATACTAGCGGGTATGGTGACGAGCAGTACTTC.

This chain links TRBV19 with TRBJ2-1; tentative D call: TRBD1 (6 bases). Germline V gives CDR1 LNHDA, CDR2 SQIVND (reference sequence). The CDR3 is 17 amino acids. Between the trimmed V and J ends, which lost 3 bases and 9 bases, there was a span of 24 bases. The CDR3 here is CASSILFRGRSMGEQFF. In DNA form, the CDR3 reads TGTGCCAGTAGTATCTTGTTCAGGGGCAGGTCAATGGGTGAGCAGTTCTTC.